What follows are 24 T cell receptor beta chains derived from one specimen sequenced in a study of T cells in Graves' hyperthyroidism and ophthalmopathy (dated by TCRdb to between 2017 and 2020). The library was made by multiplex PCR. Sequenced on an Illumina HiSeq 2000. TCR beta CDR3 regions were amplified from RNA transcripts. A first-round RT-PCR of the TCR CDR3 used the HTBI primer set with the Qiagen OneStep RT-PCR kit. TCRdb reran the public reads through fastp at Q25 and MiXCR, keeping productive beta chains. One record per CDR3 amino acid sequence lists the most common genes and DNA. The sample data list 600,000 to 750,000 distinct CDR3 sequences, and around a sixth of these were observed just once. The top ten hold less than 20% of the sample. The sequenced material came from blood. The receptors here all came from a man aged 45-65 years with Graves' hyperthyroidism.

The CDR3 spells CASSLDSGYAYEQYF. In DNA, the CDR3 is TGTGCCAGCAGTTTAGATTCGGGGTATGCCTACGAGCAGTACTTC. J is TRBJ2-7 and V is TRBV28; maybe TRBD2 (5 bases). Between the trimmed V and J ends, which lost 2 bases and 2 bases, there was a span of 13 bases. The CDR3 consists of 15 residues. Germline V gene data show CDR1 as MDHEN and CDR2 as SYDVKM.

At least ten counts were recorded for this clonotype. The chain is built from TRBV7-9 and TRBJ2-3, with a weak D call TRBD1 (6 bases). V was clipped by 2 bases and J by 1 base, with 13 bases between them. Germline assignment: CDR1 SEHNR and CDR2 FQNEAQ (reference sequence). This CDR3 has 16 amino acids. This CDR3 is CASSLSLSGGTDTQYF. CDR3 coding DNA: TGTGCCAGCAGCTTATCGCTATCAGGGGGCACAGATACGCAGTATTTT.

This clonotype was seen repeatedly, ten times or more. The rearrangement links TRBV18 to TRBJ2-2; the D is unclear. The CDR3 spans 15 residues. Germline V gives CDR1 KGHSH, CDR2 LQKENI. V shed 2 bases and J shed 3 bases, with 10 bases lying between them. CDR3 protein: CASSPSRTYTGELFF. Here the CDR3 DNA reads TGTGCCAGCTCACCATCCAGGACCTACACCGGGGAGCTGTTTTTT.

This clonotype was observed at least ten times. V and J are TRBV6-2 or TRBV6-3 and TRBJ1-1; D unclear. V lost 6 bases and J lost 5, with 16 bases in between. Germline V gene lookup returns CDR1 MNHEY and CDR2 SVGEGT. The CDR3 is made up of 14 amino acids. The CDR3 DNA reads TGTGCCAGCAGGCCAACCGGTACTTTTACTGAAGCTTTCTTT. This sequence encodes CASRPTGTFTEAFF.

This clonotype was picked up a small number of times. DNA for the CDR3: TGTGCCAGCAGCCAGATGGGACAGGGGGCGCGTACCGGGGAGCTGTTTTTT. Translated: CASSQMGQGARTGELFF. The V and J genes are TRBV4-2 and TRBJ2-2; 12 positions agree with TRBD1. Germline values: CDR1 LGHNA, CDR2 YNFKEQ. V gave up 3 bases and J gave up 5 bases; unmatched junction bases: 7. The CDR3 is made up of 17 amino acids.

This clonotype has just a few counts. This chain joins TRBV20-1 and TRBJ1-4; D ambiguous. The V and J ends lost 4 bases and 5 bases respectively, with 8 bases between them. CDR3 length: 12 residues. Germline V gene sequence: CDR1 DFQATT, CDR2 SNEGSKA (reference sequence). This CDR3 reads CSATGDNEKLFF. The CDR3 bases are TGCAGTGCTACCGGAGACAATGAAAAACTGTTTTTT.

The V and J genes are TRBV5-1 and TRBJ2-1, with 7 bases fitting TRBD1. Trimming took 0 bases from V and 7 from J; bases not matched to a gene: 4. Per the germline V gene, CDR1 is SGHRS and CDR2 is YFSETQ. CDR3 length: 14 amino acids. The DNA of the CDR3 is TGCGCCAGCAGCTTGGCCGGGACAGTAAATGAGCAGTTCTTC. Its protein product is CASSLAGTVNEQFF.

This clonotype was picked up a small number of times. The chain is built from TRBV19 and TRBJ2-7; maybe TRBD1 (6 bases). Germline-derived CDR1 and CDR2 are LNHDA and SQIVND (reference sequence). This CDR3 region has 14 residues. V shed 3 bases and J shed 4 bases, with 13 bases lying between them. For the CDR3, the DNA is TGTGCCAGTAGTATCAGGGGATCACAATACGAGCAGTACTTC. Protein product: CASSIRGSQYEQYF. Using reference TRBV19 and TRBJ2-7 for the parts outside the CDR3, the full variable domain is DGGITQSPKYLFRKEGQNVTLSCEQNLNHDAMYWYRQDPGQGLRLIYYSQIVNDFQKGDIAEGYSVSREKKESFPLTVTSAQKNPTAFYLCASSIRGSQYEQYFGPGTRLTVT.

This clonotype has at least ten counts. The chain recombines TRBV11-2 with TRBJ1-5; 9 bases agree with TRBD1. Trimming removed 3 bases from V and 7 bases from J; junction bases left unmatched: 1. This CDR3 region has 13 residues. Looked up from germline, CDR1 is SGHAT and CDR2 is FQNNGV. CDR3 amino acids: CASSFDRGQPQHF. In DNA, the CDR3 is TGTGCCAGCAGCTTCGACAGGGGGCAGCCCCAGCATTTT.

This clonotype was seen repeatedly, ten times or more. J is TRBJ1-1 and V is TRBV27, with 11 bases identical to TRBD1. The germline V gene has CDR1 MNHEY and CDR2 SMNVEV (reference sequence). The V segment lost 4 bases and the J segment 1 base; nucleotides outside the gene matches: 5. The CDR3 contains 16 residues. Written as DNA, the CDR3 is TGTGCCAGCAGTTCGGGGGACAGGGGGGGGAACACTGAAGCTTTCTTT. It specifies CASSSGDRGGNTEAFF.

This clonotype was observed a few times. The chain has TRBV19 and TRBJ2-7; D is unresolved. Deletions cut 3 bases from V and 0 bases from J, with 9 bases between. Looked up from germline, CDR1 is LNHDA and CDR2 is SQIVND (reference sequence). CDR3 length equals 14 residues. For the CDR3, the DNA is TGTGCCAGTAGTATTAACCTCGGCTCCTACGAGCAGTACTTC. Translation: CASSINLGSYEQYF.

This clonotype came up a few times. The genes are TRBV2 and TRBJ1-4, with 7 bases aligning to TRBD1. The CDR3 has 15 amino acids. Germline CDR1 and CDR2: SNHLY and FYNNEI. V lost 6 bases to trimming and J lost 4 bases; unmatched junction nucleotides: 8. CDR3 bases: TGTGCCAGCAGGCCTGACAGGGCGGATAATGAAAAACTGTTTTTT. This gives the protein CASRPDRADNEKLFF.

The chain is built from TRBV6-1 and TRBJ2-7; TRBD2 might be the D (6 bases). This CDR3 contains 15 residues. Trimming stripped 8 bases from V and 7 bases from J, with 24 bases between. CDR1 is MNHNS and CDR2 is SASEGT in the germline V gene. CDR3: CASRRGSWEEGEQYF. Written as DNA, the CDR3 is TGTGCCAGCCGTAGAGGAAGTTGGGAGGAAGGGGAGCAGTACTTC.

This clonotype was counted many times. The rearrangement uses TRBV20-1 and TRBJ2-7, with D perhaps matching TRBD2 (6 bases). Germline assignment: CDR1 DFQATT and CDR2 SNEGSKA (reference sequence). CDR3 size: 14 residues. V lost 1 base to trimming and J lost 3 bases, with 13 bases between them. The CDR3 protein is CSARGLASFYEQYF. CDR3 bases: TGCAGTGCTAGAGGTCTAGCGAGCTTCTACGAGCAGTACTTC.

This clonotype has ten or more counts. V and J are TRBV28 and TRBJ1-4; D is unclear. Germline values: CDR1 MDHEN, CDR2 SYDVKM. V lost 8 bases and J 5 bases, leaving 15 bases between the germline ends. The CDR3 loop spans 14 amino acids. CDR3 region: CASSLLTPNEKLFF. The CDR3 coding sequence is TGTGCCAGCTCTCTCTTAACACCGAATGAAAAACTGTTTTTT. The full variable domain, in which reference TRBV28 and TRBJ1-4 provide the parts outside the CDR3, is DVKVTQSSRYLVKRTGEKVFLECVQDMDHENMFWYRQDPGLGLRLIYFSYDVKMKEKGDIPEGYSVSREKKERFSLILESASTNQTSMYLCASSLLTPNEKLFFGSGTQLSVL.

Ten or more counts support this clonotype. At one boundary the junction diverges from the germline segment, which might be a read error. The chain carries TRBV12-3 or TRBV12-4 and TRBJ2-7; 11 bases match TRBD2. The CDR3 length is 14 residues. This CDR3 is CASSLAGGRFEQYF. For the CDR3, the DNA is TGTGCCAGCAGTCTAGCGGGAGGCCGGTTCGAGCAGTACTTC.

The gene calls are TRBV10-2 and TRBJ2-3; tentative D call: TRBD2 (5 bases). Looked up from germline, CDR1 is WSHSY and CDR2 is SAAADI. V was pared by 8 bases and J by 2 bases, with 17 bases between. This CDR3 is built from 15 residues. The CDR3 loop reads CASCGGSSNTDTQYF. The CDR3 DNA follows: TGCGCCAGCTGCGGAGGAAGCAGCAACACAGATACGCAGTATTTT.

The CDR3 loop is CASSGAGNTEAFF. The CDR3 bases are TGTGCCAGCAGCGGGGCGGGGAACACTGAAGCTTTCTTT. The chain couples TRBV3-1 to TRBJ1-1; the D gene is possibly TRBD1 (5 bases). The length of the CDR3 is 13 residues. Deletions cut 5 bases from V and 1 base from J, with 8 bases between. The germline V gene encodes CDR1 LGHDT and CDR2 YNNKEL (reference sequence).

This clonotype occurred a few times. The gene calls are TRBV6-1 and TRBJ2-5; TRBD2 is a possible D gene (7 bases). Trimming cost V 7 bases and J 4 bases, with 19 bases left between them. The CDR3 is 15 residues long. CDR1 is MNHNS, CDR2 SASEGT, per germline. The CDR3 DNA reads as TGTGCCAGCAATCAAAGGGGGGGGATCAGAGAGACCCAGTACTTC. It encodes CASNQRGGIRETQYF.

In DNA, the CDR3 is TGTGCCAGCACCTCCATGGGGACAGGGGGCTTCGGCACTGAAGCTTTCTTT. It translates to CASTSMGTGGFGTEAFF. This chain joins TRBV13 and TRBJ1-1, with 12 bases lining up with TRBD1. This CDR3 contains 17 residues. Per the germline V gene, CDR1 is PRHDT and CDR2 is FYEKMQ (reference sequence). J was trimmed by 4 bases and V by 7 bases; bases with no gene match: 13.

This clonotype occurred a few times. This chain uses TRBV18 with TRBJ2-2; 8 bases are a match to TRBD2. CDR1 KGHSH and CDR2 LQKENI come from the germline V gene. The CDR3 has 16 residues. After removal of 0 bases from V and 4 bases from J, the junction contained 4 bases not matched to a gene. The CDR3 DNA follows: TGTGCCAGCTCACCACCGGGGGGACTAGGCACCGGGGAGCTGTTTTTT. Translation gives CASSPPGGLGTGELFF. Full variable domain (remainder filled in from reference TRBV18 and TRBJ2-2): NAGVMQNPRHLVRRRGQEARLRCSPMKGHSHVYWYRQLPEEGLKFMVYLQKENIIDESGMPKERFSAEFPKEGPSILRIQQVVRGDSAAYFCASSPPGGLGTGELFFGEGSRLTVL.

This clonotype was recorded many times. This chain connects TRBV12-3 or TRBV12-4 to TRBJ2-2, with 7 bases lining up with TRBD1. The junction had 6 bases not matched to a gene; V was cut back by 10 bases and J by 1 base. The CDR3 has 14 residues. CDR3 protein: CAIKGAGNTGELFF. The CDR3 DNA reads as TGTGCCATCAAGGGGGCGGGGAACACCGGGGAGCTGTTTTTT.

The table lists this clonotype with a few counts. A read error is likely, as this CDR3 ends without the conserved phenylalanine or tryptophan. This chain uses TRBV12-3 or TRBV12-4 with TRBJ1-5; the D is unclear. The CDR3 contains 14 residues. Trimming took off 3 bases at V and 0 bases at J, with 6 bases between the two ends. For the CDR3, the DNA is TGTGCCAGCAGTTTCAGTAATAGCAATCAGCCCCAGCATCTT. Translating gives CASSFSNSNQPQHL.

This clonotype was observed a single time. V usage is TRBV29-1 and J usage is TRBJ2-6, with D possibly being TRBD1 or TRBD2 (5 bases each). Germline assignment: CDR1 SQVTM and CDR2 ANQGSEA. V was pared by 4 bases and J by 4 bases, with 14 bases between. This CDR3 is 15 amino acids long. The CDR3 spells CSVVGAQKGANVLTF. CDR3 DNA sequence: TGCAGCGTTGTCGGGGCGCAGAAGGGGGCCAACGTCCTGACTTTC.